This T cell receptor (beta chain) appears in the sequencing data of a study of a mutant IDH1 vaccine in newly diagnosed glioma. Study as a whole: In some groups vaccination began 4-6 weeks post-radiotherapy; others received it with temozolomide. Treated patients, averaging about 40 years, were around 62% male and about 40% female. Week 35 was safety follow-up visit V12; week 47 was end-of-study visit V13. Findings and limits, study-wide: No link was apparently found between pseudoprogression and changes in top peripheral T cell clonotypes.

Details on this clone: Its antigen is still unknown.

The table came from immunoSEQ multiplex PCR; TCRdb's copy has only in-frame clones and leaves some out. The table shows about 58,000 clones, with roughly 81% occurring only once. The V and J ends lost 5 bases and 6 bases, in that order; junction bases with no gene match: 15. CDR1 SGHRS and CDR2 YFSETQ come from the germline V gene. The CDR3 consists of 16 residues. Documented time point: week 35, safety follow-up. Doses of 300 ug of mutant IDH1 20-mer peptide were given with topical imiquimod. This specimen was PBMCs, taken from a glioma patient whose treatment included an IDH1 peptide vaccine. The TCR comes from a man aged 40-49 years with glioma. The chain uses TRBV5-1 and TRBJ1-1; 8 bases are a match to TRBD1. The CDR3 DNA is TGCGCCAGCAGTTCCCGGGACAGGCCGTCGAGGGCTGAAGCTTTCTTT. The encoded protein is CASSSRDRPSRAEAFF.